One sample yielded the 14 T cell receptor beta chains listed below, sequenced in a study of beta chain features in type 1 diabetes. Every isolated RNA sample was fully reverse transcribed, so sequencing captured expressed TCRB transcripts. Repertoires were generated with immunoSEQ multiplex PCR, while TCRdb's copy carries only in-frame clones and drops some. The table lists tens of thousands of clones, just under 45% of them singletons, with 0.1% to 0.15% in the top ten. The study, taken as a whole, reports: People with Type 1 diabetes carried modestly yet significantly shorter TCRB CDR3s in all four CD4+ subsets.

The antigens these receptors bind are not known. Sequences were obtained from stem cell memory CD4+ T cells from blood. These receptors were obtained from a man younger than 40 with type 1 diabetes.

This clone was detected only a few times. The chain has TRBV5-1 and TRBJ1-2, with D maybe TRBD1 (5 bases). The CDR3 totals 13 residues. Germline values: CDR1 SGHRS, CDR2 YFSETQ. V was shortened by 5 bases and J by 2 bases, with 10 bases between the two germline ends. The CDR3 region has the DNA TGCGCCAGCAGACCCACAGGCAACTATGGCTACACCTTC. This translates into CASRPTGNYGYTF.

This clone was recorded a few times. This CDR3 reads CASSPSRTSYNEQFF. The CDR3 coding sequence is TGTGCCAGCAGCCCCTCCCGCACATCCTACAATGAGCAGTTCTTC. The J gene is TRBJ2-1, the V gene TRBV5-6; D gene ambiguous. Germline lookup yields CDR1 SGHDT and CDR2 YYEEEE. The CDR3 length is 15 residues. V was shortened by 4 bases and J by 1 base, with 12 bases between the two germline ends.

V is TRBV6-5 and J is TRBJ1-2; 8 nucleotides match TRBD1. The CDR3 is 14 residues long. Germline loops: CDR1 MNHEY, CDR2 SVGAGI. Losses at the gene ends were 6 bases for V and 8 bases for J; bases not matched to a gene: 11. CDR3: CASSYRQGIVGYTF. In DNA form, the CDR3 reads TGTGCCAGCAGCTACAGACAGGGGATCGTCGGCTACACCTTC.

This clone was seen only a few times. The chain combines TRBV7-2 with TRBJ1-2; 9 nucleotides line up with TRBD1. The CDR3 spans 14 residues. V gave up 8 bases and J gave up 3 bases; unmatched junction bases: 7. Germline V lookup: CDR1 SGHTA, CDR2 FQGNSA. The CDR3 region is CASSRDREYYGYTF. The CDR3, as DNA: TGTGCCAGCTCGAGGGACAGGGAGTACTATGGCTACACCTTC.

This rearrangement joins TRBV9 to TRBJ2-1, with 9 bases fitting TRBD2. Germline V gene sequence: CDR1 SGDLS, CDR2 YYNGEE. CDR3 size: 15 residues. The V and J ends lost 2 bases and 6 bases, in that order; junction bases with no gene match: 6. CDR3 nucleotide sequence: TGTGCCAGCAGCGTCGGCGGGAGGGCCACCAATGAGCAGTTCTTC. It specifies CASSVGGRATNEQFF.

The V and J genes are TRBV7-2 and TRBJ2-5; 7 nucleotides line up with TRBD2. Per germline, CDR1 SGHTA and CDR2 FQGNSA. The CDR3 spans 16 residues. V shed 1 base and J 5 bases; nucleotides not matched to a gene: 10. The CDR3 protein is CASSLEPAGRRETQYF. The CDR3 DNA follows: TGTGCCAGCAGCTTAGAACCCGCCGGGAGGAGGGAGACCCAGTACTTC.

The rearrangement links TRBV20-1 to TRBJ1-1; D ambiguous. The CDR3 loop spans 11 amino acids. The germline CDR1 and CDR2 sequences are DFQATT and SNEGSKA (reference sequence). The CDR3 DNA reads TGCACCCGGGGTTCGAACACTGAAGCTTTCTTT. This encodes CTRGSNTEAFF.

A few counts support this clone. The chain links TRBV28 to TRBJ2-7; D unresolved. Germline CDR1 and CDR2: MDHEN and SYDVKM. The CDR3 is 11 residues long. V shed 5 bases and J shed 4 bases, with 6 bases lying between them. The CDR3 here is CASSLRYEQYF. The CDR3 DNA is TGTGCCAGCAGTCTCCGGTACGAGCAGTACTTC.

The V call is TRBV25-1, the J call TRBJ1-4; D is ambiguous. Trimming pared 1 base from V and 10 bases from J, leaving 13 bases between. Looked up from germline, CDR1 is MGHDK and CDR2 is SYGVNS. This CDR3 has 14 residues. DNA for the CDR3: TGTGCCAGCAGTGAATCTGTCAGCCCGGGAAAACTGTTTTTT. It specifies CASSESVSPGKLFF.

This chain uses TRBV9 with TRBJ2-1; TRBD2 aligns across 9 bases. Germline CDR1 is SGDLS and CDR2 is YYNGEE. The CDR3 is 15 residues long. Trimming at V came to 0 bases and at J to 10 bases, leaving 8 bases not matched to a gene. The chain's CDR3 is CASSVGGAGLAEQFF. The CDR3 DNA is TGTGCCAGCAGCGTAGGAGGGGCTGGACTAGCGGAGCAGTTCTTC.

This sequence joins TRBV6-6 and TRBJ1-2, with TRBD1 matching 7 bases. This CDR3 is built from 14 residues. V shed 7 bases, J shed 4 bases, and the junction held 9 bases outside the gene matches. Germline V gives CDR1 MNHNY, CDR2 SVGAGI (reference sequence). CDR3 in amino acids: CASNLQGVSYGYTF. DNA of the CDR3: TGTGCCAGCAACCTGCAGGGGGTTAGCTATGGCTACACCTTC.

The CDR3 region is CASSPPGRGGTGELFF. The CDR3 region has the DNA TGTGCCAGCTCACCACCGGGTAGGGGCGGCACCGGGGAGCTGTTTTTT. V usage is TRBV18 and J usage is TRBJ2-2, with TRBD1 as a possible D gene (5 bases). The CDR3 totals 16 residues. V was cut by 0 bases and J by 4 bases, with 12 bases left in between. CDR1 and CDR2 (germline): KGHSH, LQKENI.

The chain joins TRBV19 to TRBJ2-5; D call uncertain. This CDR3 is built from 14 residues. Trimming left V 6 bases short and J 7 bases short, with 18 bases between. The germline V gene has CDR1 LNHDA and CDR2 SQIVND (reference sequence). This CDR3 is CASSPARSLGTQYF. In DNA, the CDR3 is TGTGCCAGTAGCCCTGCAAGGAGCCTTGGGACCCAGTACTTC.

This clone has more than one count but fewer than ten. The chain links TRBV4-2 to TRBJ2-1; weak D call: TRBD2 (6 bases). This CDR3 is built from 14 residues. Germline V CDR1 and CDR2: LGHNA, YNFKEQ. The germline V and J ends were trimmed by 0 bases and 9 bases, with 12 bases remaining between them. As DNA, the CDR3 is TGTGCCAGCAGCCAAGAGTCGCGGGGAAGTGAGCAGTTCTTC. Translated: CASSQESRGSEQFF.